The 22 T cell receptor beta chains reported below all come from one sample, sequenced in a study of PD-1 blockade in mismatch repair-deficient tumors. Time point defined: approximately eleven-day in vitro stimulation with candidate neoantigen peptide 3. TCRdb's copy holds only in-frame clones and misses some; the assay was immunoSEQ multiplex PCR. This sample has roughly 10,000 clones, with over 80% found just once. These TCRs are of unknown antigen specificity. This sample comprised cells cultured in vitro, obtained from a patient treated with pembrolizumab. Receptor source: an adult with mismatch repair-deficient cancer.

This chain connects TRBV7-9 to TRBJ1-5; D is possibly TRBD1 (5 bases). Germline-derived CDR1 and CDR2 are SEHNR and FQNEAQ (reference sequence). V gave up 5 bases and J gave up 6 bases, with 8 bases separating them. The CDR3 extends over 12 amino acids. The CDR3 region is CASSLGGQPQHF. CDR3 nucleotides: TGTGCCAGCAGCCTCGGGGGTCAGCCCCAGCATTTT.

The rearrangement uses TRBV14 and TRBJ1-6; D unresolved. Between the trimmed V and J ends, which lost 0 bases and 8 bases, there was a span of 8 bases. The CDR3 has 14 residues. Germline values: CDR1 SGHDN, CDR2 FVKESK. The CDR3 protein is CASSQDLGYSPLHF. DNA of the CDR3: TGTGCCAGCAGCCAAGATTTGGGGTATTCACCCCTCCACTTT.

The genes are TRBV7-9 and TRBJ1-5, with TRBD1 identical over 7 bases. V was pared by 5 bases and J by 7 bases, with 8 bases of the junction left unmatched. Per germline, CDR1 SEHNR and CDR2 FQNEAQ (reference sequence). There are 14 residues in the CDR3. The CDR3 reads CASSPTGTKQPQHF. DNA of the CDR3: TGTGCCAGCAGCCCGACAGGGACGAAACAGCCCCAGCATTTT.

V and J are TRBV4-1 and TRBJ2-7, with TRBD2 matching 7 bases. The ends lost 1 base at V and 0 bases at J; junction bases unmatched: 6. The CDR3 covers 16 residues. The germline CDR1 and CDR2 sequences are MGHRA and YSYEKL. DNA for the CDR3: TGCGCCAGCAGCCAAGTTCCGGGGGGAGTCTCCTACGAGCAGTACTTC. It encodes CASSQVPGGVSYEQYF.

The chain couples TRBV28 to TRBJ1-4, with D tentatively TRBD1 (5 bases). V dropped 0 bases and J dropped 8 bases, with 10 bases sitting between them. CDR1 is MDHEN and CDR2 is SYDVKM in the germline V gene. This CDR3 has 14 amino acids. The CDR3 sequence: CASSLWAGREKLFF. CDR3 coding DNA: TGTGCCAGCAGTTTATGGGCAGGGCGGGAAAAACTGTTTTTT.

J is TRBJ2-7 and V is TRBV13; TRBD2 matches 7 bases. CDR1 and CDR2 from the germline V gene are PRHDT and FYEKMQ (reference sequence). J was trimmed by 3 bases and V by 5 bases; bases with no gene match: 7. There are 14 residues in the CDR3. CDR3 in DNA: TGTGCCAGCAGCGAGAGCGGGACCTACTACGAGCAGTACTTC. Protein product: CASSESGTYYEQYF.

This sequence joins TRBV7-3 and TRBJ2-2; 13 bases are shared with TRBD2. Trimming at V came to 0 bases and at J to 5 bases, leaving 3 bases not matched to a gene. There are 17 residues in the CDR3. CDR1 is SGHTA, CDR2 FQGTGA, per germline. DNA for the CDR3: TGTGCCAGCAGCTTAACTGGGACTAGCGGGATAACCGGGGAGCTGTTTTTT. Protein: CASSLTGTSGITGELFF.

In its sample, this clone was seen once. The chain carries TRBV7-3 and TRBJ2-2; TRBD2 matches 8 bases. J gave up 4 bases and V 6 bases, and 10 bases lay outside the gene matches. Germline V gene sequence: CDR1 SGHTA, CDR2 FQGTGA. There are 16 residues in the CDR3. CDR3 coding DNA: TGTGCCAGCAGTACCAAGCGGGAGAACCCCACCGGGGAGCTGTTTTTT. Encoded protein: CASSTKRENPTGELFF.

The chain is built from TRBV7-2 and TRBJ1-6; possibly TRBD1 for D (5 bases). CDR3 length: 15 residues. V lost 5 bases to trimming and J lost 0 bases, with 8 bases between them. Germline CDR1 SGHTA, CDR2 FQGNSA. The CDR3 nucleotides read TGTGCCAGCAGCCGACAGAGCTCCTATAATTCACCCCTCCACTTT. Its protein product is CASSRQSSYNSPLHF.

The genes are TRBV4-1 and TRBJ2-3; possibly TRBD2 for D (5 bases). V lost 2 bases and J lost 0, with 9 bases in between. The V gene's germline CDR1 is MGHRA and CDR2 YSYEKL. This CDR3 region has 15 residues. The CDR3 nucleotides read TGCGCCAGCAGCCAACTAGCATTTAGCACAGATACGCAGTATTTT. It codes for CASSQLAFSTDTQYF.

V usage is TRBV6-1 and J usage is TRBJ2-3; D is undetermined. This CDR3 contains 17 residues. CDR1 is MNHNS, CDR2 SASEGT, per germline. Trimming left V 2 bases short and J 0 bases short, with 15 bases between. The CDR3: CASSEKFGASSTDTQYF. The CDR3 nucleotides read TGTGCCAGCAGTGAAAAATTCGGCGCCTCTAGCACAGATACGCAGTATTTT.

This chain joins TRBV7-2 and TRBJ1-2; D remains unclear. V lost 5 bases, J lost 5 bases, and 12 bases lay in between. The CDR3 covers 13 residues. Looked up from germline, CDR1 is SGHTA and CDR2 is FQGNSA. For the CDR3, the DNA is TGTGCCAGCAGCCCAGTGACAACTTATGGCTACACCTTC. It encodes CASSPVTTYGYTF. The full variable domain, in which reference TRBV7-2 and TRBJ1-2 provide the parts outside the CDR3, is GAGVSQSPSNKVTEKGKDVELRCDPISGHTALYWYRQSLGQGLEFLIYFQGNSAPDKSGLPSDRFSAERTGGSVSTLTIQRTQQEDSAVYLCASSPVTTYGYTFGSGTRLTVV.

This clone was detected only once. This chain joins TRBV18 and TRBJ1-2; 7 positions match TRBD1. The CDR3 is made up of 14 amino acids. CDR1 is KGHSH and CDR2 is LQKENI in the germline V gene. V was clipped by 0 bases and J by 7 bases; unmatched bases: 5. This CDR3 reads CASSPPATGFGYTF. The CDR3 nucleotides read TGTGCCAGCTCACCACCGGCGACAGGGTTTGGCTACACCTTC. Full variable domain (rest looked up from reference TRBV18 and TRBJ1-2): NAGVMQNPRHLVRRRGQEARLRCSPMKGHSHVYWYRQLPEEGLKFMVYLQKENIIDESGMPKERFSAEFPKEGPSILRIQQVVRGDSAAYFCASSPPATGFGYTFGSGTRLTVV.

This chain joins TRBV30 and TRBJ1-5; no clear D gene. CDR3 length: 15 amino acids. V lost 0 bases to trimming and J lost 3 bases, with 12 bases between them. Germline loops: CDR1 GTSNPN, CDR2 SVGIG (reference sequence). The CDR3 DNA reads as TGTGCCTGGAGTGTACCGGGGAGCTTCAATCAGCCCCAGCATTTT. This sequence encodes CAWSVPGSFNQPQHF. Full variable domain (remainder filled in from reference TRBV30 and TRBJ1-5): SQTIHQWPATLVQPVGSPLSLECTVEGTSNPNLYWYRQAAGRGLQLLFYSVGIGQISSEVPQNLSASRPQDRQFILSSKKLLLSDSGFYLCAWSVPGSFNQPQHFGDGTRLSIL.

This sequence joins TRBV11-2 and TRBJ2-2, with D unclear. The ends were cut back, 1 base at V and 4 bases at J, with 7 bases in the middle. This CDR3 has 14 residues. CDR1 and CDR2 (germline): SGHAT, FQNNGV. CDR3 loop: CASSLVRLTGELFF. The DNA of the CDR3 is TGTGCCAGCAGCTTAGTTAGGCTCACCGGGGAGCTGTTTTTT.

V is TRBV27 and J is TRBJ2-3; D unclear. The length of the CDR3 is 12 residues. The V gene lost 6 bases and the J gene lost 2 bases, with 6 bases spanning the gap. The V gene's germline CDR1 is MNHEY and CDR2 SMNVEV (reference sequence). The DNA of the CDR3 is TGTGCCAGCAGAGGTATCACAGATACGCAGTATTTT. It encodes CASRGITDTQYF.

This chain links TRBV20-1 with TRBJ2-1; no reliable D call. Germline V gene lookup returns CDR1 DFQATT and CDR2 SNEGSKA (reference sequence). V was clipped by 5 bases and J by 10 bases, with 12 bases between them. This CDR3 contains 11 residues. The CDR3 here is CSAETLEEQFF. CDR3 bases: TGCAGTGCTGAGACCCTCGAGGAGCAGTTCTTC.

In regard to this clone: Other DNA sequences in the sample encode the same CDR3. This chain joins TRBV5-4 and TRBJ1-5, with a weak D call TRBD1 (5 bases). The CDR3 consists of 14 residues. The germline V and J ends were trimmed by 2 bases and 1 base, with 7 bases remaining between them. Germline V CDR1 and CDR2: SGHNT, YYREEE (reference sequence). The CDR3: CASSFGGSNQPQHF. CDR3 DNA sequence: TGTGCCAGCAGCTTTGGGGGAAGCAATCAGCCCCAGCATTTT.

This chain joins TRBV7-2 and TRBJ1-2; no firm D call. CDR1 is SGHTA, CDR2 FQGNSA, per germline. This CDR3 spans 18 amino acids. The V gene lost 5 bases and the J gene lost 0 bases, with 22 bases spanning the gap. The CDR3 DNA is TGTGCCAGCAGCCGCAACCGGGTGGGGAAGGGCGCTAACTATGGCTACACCTTC. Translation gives CASSRNRVGKGANYGYTF.

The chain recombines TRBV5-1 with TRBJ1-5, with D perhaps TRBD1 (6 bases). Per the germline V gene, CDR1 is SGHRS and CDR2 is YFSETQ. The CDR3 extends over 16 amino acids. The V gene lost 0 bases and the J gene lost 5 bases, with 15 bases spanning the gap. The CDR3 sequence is CASSLGSDREDQPQHF. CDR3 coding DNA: TGCGCCAGCAGCTTGGGTTCGGACAGAGAGGATCAGCCCCAGCATTTT. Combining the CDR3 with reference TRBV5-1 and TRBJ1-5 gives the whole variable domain KAGVTQTPRYLIKTRGQQVTLSCSPISGHRSVSWYQQTPGQGLQFLFEYFSETQRNKGNFPGRFSGRQFSNSRSEMNVSTLELGDSALYLCASSLGSDREDQPQHFGDGTRLSIL.

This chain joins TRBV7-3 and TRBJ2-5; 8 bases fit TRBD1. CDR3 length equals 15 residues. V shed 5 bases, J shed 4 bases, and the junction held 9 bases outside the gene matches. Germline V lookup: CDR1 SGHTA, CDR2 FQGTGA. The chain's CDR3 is CASSPTGQAGETQYF. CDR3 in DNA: TGTGCCAGCAGCCCAACGGGACAGGCGGGAGAGACCCAGTACTTC.

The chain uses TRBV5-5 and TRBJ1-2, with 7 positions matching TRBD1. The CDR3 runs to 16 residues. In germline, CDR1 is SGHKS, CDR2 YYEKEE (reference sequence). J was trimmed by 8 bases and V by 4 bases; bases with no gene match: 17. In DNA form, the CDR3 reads TGTGCCAGCAGCCCACCGGGGGGCAGGGGGGTCTCCGGCTACACCTTC. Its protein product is CASSPPGGRGVSGYTF.